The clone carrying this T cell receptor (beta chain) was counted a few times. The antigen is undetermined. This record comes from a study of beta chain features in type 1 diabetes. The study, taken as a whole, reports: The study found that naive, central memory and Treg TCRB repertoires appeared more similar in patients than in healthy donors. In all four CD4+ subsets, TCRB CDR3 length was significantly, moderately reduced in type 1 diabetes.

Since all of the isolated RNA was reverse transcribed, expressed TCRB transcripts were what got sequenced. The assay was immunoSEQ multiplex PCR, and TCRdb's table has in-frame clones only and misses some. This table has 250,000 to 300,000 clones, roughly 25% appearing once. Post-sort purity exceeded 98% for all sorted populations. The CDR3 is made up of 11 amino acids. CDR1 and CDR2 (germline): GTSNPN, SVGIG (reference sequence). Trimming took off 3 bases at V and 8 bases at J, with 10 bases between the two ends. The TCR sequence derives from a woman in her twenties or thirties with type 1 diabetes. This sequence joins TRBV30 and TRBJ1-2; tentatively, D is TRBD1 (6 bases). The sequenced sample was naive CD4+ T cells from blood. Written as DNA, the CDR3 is TGTGCCTGGAGCACAGGGAACGGCTACACCTTC. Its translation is CAWSTGNGYTF.